This TCR beta chain was profiled in a study of vaccination and CD4 T cells after COVID-19. A word on this clonotype: Its antigen remains unidentified.

The study sequenced cultured CD4+ T cell DNA using the Oncomine TCR Beta short-read assay. TCRdb passed the PCR reads through MiXCR, listing each CDR3 protein once. The data contain some 7,600 distinct CDR3 sequences, 55% of them singletons. Treatment described: approximately nine-day PBMC culture with coronavirus spike peptide pools or control peptides (ViraFEST assay). Germline V CDR1 and CDR2: DFQATT, SNEGSKA (reference sequence). The CDR3 sequence is 16 residues long. Trimming took off 2 bases at V and 0 bases at J, with 17 bases between the two ends. Source material: CD4+ T cells from blood, cultured in vitro. J is TRBJ2-7 and V is TRBV20-1; tentative D call: TRBD2 (5 bases). The TCR originated in a human donor who had recovered from COVID-19. CDR3 in amino acids: CSARSPTGRSSYEQYF. CDR3 sequence (DNA): TGCAGTGCTAGATCGCCGACGGGGAGAAGCTCCTACGAGCAGTACTTC.